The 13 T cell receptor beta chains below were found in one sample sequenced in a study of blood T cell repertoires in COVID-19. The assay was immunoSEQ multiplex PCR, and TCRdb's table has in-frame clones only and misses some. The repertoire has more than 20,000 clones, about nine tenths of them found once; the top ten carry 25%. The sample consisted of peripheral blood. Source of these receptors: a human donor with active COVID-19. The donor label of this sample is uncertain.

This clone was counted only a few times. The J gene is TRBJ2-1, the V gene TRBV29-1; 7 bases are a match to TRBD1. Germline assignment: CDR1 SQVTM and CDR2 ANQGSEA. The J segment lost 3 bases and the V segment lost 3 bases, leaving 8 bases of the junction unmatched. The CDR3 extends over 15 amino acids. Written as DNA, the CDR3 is TGCAGCGTTGAGGTTTGGGACAGTGACTACAATGAGCAGTTCTTC. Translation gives CSVEVWDSDYNEQFF.

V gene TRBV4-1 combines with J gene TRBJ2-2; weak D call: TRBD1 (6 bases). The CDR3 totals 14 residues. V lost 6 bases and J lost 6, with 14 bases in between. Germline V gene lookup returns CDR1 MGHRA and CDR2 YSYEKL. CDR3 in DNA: TGCGCCAGCAGACGTTTACAGGGATCCGGGGAGCTGTTTTTT. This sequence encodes CASRRLQGSGELFF.

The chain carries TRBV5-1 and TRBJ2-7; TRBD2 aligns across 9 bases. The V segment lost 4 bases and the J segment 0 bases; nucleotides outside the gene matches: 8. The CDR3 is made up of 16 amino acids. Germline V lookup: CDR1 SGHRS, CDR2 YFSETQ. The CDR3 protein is CASSHPLGLASYEQYF. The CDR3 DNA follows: TGCGCCAGCAGCCATCCGCTGGGACTAGCCTCCTACGAGCAGTACTTC.

This CDR3 reads CASSPRGYSGNTIYF. The CDR3 coding sequence is TGTGCCAGTAGTCCACGGGGGTACTCTGGAAACACCATATATTTT. The rearrangement joins TRBV19 to TRBJ1-3, with D perhaps matching TRBD1 (5 bases). There are 15 residues in the CDR3. The germline V and J ends were trimmed by 5 bases and 0 bases, with 11 bases remaining between them. CDR1 is LNHDA and CDR2 is SQIVND in the germline V gene (reference sequence).

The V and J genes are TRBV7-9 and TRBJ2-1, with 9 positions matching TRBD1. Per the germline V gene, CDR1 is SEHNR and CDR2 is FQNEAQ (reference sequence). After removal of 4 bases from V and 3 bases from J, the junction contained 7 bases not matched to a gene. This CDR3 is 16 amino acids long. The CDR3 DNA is TGTGCCAGCAGCTACCTGGGACAGGGTCGCTACAATGAGCAGTTCTTC. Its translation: CASSYLGQGRYNEQFF.

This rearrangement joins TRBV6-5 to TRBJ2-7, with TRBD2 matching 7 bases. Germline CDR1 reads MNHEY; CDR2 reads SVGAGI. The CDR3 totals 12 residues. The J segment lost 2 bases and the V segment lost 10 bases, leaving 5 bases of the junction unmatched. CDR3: CATARGAYEQYF. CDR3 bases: TGTGCCACGGCTCGGGGGGCCTACGAGCAGTACTTC.

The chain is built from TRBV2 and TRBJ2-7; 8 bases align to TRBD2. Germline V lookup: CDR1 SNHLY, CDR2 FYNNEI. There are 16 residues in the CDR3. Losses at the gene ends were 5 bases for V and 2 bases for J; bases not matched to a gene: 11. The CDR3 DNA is TGTGCCAGCAGTTCCCCCACAGCGGGGGACCCCTACGAGCAGTACTTC. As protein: CASSSPTAGDPYEQYF.

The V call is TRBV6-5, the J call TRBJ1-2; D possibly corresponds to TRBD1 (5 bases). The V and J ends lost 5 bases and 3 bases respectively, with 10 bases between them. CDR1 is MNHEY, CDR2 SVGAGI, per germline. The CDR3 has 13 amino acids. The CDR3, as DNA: TGTGCCAGCAGTCGGGCGGGGGACTATGGCTACACCTTC. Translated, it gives CASSRAGDYGYTF.

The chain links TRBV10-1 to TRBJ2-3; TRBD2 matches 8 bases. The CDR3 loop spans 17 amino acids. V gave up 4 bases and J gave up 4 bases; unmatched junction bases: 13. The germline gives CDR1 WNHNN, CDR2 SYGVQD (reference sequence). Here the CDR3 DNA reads TGCGCCAGCAGTGTTGGGGTCGGCGGGGGGACATCAGATACGCAGTATTTT. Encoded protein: CASSVGVGGGTSDTQYF.

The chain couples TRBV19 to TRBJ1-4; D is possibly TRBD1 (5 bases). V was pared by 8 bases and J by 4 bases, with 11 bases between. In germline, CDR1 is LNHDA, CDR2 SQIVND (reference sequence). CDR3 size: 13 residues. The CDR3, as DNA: TGTGCCAGTCGAGACAGAATTAATGAAAAACTGTTTTTT. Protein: CASRDRINEKLFF. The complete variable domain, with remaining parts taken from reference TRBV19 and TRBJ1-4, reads DGGITQSPKYLFRKEGQNVTLSCEQNLNHDAMYWYRQDPGQGLRLIYYSQIVNDFQKGDIAEGYSVSREKKESFPLTVTSAQKNPTAFYLCASRDRINEKLFFGSGTQLSVL.

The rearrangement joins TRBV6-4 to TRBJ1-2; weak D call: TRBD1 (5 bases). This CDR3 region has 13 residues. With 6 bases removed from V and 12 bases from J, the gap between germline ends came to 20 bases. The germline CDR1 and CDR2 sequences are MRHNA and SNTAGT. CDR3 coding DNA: TGTGCCAGCAGGTCAATTTACAGGCCCGGAAACACCTTC. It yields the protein CASRSIYRPGNTF.

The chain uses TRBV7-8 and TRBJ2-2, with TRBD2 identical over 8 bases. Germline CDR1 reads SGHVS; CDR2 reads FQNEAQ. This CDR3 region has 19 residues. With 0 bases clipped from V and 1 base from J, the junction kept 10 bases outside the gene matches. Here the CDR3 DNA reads TGTGCCAGCAGCTTAGCGCGGAGCGGGAGAGGTCTGAACACCGGGGAGCTGTTTTTT. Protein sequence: CASSLARSGRGLNTGELFF. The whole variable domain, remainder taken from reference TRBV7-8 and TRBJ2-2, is GAGVSQSPRYKVAKRGQDVALRCDPISGHVSLFWYQQALGQGPEFLTYFQNEAQLDKSGLPSDRFFAERPEGSVSTLKIQRTQQEDSAVYLCASSLARSGRGLNTGELFFGEGSRLTVL.

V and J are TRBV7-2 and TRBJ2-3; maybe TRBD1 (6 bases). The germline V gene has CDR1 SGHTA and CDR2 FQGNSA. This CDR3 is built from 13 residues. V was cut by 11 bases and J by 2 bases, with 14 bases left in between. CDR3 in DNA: TGTGCCGGCCCCCAGGGGCCCACAGATACGCAGTATTTT. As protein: CAGPQGPTDTQYF.